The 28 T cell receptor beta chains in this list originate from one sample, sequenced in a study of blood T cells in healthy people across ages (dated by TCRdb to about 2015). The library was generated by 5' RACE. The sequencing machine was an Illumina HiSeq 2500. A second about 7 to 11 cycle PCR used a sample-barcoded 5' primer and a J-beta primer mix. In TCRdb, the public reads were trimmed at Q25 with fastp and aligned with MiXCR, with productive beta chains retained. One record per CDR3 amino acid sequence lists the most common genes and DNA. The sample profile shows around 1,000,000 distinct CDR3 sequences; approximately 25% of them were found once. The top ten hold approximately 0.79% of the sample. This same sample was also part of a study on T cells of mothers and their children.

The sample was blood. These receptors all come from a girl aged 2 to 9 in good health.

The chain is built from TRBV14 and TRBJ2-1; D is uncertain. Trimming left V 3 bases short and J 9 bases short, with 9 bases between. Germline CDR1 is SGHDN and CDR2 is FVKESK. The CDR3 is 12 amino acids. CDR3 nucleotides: TGTGCCAGCAGCCACGGTCATTCTGAGCAGTTCTTC. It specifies CASSHGHSEQFF.

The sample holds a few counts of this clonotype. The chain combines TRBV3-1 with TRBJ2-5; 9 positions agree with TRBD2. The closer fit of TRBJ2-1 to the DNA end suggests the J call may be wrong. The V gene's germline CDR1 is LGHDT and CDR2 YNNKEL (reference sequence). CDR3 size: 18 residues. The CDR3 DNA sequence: TGTGCCAGCAGCCAAGATCGTCGGATAGCGGGAGTGGGAGATGAGCAGTTCTTC. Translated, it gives CASSQDRRIAGVGDEQFF.

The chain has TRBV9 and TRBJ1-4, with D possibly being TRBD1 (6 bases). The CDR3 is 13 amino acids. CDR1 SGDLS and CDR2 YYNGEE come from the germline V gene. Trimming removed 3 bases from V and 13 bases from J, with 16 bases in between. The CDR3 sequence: CASSDPLLGGLFF. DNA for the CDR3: TGTGCCAGCAGCGACCCGCTATTAGGGGGACTGTTTTTT. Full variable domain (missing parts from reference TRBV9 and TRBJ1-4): DSGVTQTPKHLITATGQRVTLRCSPRSGDLSVYWYQQSLDQGLQFLIQYYNGEERAKGNILERFSAQQFPDLHSELNLSSLELGDSALYFCASSDPLLGGLFFGSGTQLSVL.

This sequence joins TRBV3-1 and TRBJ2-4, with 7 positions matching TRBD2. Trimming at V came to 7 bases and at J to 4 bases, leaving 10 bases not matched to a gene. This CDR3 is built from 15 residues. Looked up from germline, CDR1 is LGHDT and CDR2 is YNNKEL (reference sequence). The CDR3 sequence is CASNHEAGVKNIQYF. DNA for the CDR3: TGTGCCAGCAACCACGAGGCGGGGGTTAAAAACATTCAGTACTTC.

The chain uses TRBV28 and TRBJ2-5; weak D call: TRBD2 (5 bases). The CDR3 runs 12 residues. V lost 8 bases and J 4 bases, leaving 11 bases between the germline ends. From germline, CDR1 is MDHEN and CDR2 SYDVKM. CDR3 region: CASDSGGETQYF. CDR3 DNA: TGTGCCAGCGACTCTGGAGGAGAGACCCAGTACTTC.

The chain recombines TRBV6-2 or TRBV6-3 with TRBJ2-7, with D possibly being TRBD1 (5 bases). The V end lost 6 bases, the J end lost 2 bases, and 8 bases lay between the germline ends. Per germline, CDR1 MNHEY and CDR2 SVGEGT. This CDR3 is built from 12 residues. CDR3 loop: CASRKTAYEQYF. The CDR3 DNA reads TGTGCCAGCAGGAAGACAGCCTACGAGCAGTACTTC.

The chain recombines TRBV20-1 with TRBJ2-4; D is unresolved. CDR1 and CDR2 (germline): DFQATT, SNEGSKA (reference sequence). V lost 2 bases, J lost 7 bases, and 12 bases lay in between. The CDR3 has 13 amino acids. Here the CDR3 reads CSARRSQSNIQYF. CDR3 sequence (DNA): TGCAGTGCTAGAAGGTCACAGTCGAACATTCAGTACTTC.

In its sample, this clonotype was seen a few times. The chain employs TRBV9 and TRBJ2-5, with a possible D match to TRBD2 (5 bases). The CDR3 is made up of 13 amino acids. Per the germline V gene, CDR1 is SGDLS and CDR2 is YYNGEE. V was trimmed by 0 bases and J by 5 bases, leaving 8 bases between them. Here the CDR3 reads CASSVVPGETQYF. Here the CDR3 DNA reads TGTGCCAGCAGCGTAGTACCGGGGGAGACCCAGTACTTC.

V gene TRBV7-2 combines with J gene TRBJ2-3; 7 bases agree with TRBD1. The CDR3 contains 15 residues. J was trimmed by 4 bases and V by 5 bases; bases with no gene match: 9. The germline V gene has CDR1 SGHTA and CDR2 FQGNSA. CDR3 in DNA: TGTGCCAGCAGCAGCTTATATCAGGGGGCAGATACGCAGTATTTT. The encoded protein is CASSSLYQGADTQYF.

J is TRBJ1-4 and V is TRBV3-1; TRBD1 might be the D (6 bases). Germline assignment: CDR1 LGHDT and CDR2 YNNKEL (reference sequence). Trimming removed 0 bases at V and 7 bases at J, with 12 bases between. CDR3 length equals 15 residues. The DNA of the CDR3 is TGTGCCAGCAGCCAAGATCGTAGGACAGCTGAAAAACTGTTTTTT. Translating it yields CASSQDRRTAEKLFF.

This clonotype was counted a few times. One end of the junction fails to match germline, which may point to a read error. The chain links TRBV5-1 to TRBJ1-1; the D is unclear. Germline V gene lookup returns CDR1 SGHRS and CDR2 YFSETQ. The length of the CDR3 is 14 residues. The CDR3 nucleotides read TGCGCCAGCAGCTTGGACGGCGGCCTGGATGAAGCTCTCTTT. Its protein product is CASSLDGGLDEALF.

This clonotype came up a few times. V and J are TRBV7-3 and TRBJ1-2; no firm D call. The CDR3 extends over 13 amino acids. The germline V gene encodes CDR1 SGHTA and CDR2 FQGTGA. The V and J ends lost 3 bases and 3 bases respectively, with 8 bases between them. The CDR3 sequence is CASSFLNYYGYTF. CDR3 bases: TGTGCCAGCAGCTTTCTCAATTACTATGGCTACACCTTC.

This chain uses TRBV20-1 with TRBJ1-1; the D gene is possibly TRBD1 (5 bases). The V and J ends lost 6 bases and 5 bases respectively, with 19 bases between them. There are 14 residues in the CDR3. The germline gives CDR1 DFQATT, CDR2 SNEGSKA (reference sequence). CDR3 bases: TGCAGTGCAGAGAAAGCGGGCTGGGGGACTGAAGCTTTCTTT. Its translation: CSAEKAGWGTEAFF.

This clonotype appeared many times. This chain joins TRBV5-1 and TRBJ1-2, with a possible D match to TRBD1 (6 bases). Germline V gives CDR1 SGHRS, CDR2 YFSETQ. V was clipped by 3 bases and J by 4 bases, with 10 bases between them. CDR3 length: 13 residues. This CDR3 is CASSSQGTYGYTF. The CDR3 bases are TGCGCCAGCAGCTCCCAGGGGACCTATGGCTACACCTTC.

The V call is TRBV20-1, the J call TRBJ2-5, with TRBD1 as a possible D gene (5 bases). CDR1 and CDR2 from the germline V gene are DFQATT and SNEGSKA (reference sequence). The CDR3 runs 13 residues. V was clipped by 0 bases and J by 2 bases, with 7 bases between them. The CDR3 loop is CSARETGQETQYF. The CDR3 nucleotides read TGCAGTGCTAGAGAAACAGGACAAGAGACCCAGTACTTC.

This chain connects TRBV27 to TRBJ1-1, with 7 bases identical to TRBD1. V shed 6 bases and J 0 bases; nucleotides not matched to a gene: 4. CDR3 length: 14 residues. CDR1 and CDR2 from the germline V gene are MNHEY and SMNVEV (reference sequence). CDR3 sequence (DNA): TGTGCCAGCAGGCCAGGGGGGATGAACACTGAAGCTTTCTTT. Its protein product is CASRPGGMNTEAFF.

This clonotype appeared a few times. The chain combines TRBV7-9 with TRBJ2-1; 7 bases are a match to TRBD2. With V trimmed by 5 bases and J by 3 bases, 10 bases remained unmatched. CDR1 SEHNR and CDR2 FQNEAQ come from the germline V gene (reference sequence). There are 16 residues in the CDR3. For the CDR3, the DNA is TGTGCCAGCAGCCAACTCCGAGCGGGGTTCTACAATGAGCAGTTCTTC. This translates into CASSQLRAGFYNEQFF. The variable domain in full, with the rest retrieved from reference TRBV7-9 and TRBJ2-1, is DTGVSQNPRHKITKRGQNVTFRCDPISEHNRLYWYRQTLGQGPEFLTYFQNEAQLEKSRLLSDRFSAERPKGSFSTLEIQRTEQGDSAMYLCASSQLRAGFYNEQFFGPGTRLTVL.

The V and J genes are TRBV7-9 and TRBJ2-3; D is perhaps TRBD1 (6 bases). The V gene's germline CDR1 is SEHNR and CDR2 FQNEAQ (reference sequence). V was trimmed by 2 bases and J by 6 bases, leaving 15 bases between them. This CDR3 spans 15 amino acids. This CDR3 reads CASSLIMTGSDTQYF. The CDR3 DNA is TGTGCCAGCAGCTTAATAATGACAGGATCCGATACGCAGTATTTT.

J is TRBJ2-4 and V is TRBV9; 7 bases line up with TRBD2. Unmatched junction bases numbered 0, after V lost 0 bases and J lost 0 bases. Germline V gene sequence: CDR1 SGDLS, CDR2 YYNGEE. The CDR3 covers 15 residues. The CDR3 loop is CASSVGGGAKNIQYF. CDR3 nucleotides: TGTGCCAGCAGCGTAGGCGGGGGAGCCAAAAACATTCAGTACTTC.

The CDR3 is CASRGADSYNEQFF. As DNA, the CDR3 is TGTGCCAGCAGAGGGGCGGACTCCTACAATGAGCAGTTCTTC. The chain is built from TRBV3-1 and TRBJ2-1; a weak D match, TRBD1 (5 bases). The germline gives CDR1 LGHDT, CDR2 YNNKEL (reference sequence). The CDR3 is 14 residues long. V lost 6 bases, J lost 0 bases, and 9 bases lay in between.

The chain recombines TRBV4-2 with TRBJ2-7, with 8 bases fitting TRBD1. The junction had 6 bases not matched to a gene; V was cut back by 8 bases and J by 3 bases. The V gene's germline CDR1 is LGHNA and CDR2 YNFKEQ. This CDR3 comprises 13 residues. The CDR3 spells CASRPGQGYEQYF. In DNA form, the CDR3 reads TGTGCCAGCCGGCCCGGACAGGGCTACGAGCAGTACTTC.

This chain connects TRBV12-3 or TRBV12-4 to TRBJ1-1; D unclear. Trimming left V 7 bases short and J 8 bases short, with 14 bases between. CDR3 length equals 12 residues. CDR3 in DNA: TGTGCCAGCAACTTGGGGTCGGGAGAAGCTTTCTTT. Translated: CASNLGSGEAFF.

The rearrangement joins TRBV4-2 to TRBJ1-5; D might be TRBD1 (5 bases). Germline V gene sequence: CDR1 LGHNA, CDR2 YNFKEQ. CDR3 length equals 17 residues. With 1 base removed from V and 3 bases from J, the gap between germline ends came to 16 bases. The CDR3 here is CASSQGTGTEINQPQHF. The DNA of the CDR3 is TGTGCCAGCAGCCAAGGGACCGGGACGGAAATCAATCAGCCCCAGCATTTT.

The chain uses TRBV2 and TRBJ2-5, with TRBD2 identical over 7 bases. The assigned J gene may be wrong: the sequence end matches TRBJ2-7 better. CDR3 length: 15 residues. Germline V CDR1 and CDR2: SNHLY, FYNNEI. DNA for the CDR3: TGTGCCAGCAGTGATCCCGCTAGCGGCTCCTACGAGCAGTACTTC. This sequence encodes CASSDPASGSYEQYF.

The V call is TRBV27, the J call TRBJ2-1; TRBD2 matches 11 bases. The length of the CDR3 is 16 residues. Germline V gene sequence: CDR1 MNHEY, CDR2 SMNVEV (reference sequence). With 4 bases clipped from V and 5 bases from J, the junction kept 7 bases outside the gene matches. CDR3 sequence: CASSYLRLAGNNEQFF. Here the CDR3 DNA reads TGTGCCAGCAGTTACCTTCGACTAGCGGGGAACAATGAGCAGTTCTTC.

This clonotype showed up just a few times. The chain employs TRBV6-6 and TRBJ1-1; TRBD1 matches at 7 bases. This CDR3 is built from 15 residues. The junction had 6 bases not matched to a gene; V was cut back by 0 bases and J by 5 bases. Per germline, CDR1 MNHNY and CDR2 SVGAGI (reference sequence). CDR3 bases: TGTGCCAGCAGTTACTCCCCACAGGGGCGAACTGAAGCTTTCTTT. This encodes CASSYSPQGRTEAFF.

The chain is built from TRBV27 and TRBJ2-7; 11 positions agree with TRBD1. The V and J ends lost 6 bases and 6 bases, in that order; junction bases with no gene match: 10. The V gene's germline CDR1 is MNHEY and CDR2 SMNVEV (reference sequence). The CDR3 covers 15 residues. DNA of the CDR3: TGTGCCAGCAGCCGACTCCGGGACAGGGGGGCCGAGCAGTACTTC. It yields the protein CASSRLRDRGAEQYF.

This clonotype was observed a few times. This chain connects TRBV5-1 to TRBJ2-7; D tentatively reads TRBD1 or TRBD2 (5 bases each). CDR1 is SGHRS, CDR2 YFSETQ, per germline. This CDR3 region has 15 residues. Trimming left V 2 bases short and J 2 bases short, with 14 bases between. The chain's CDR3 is CASSFTGTYTYEQYF. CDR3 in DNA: TGCGCCAGCAGCTTTACCGGGACGTATACCTACGAGCAGTACTTC.